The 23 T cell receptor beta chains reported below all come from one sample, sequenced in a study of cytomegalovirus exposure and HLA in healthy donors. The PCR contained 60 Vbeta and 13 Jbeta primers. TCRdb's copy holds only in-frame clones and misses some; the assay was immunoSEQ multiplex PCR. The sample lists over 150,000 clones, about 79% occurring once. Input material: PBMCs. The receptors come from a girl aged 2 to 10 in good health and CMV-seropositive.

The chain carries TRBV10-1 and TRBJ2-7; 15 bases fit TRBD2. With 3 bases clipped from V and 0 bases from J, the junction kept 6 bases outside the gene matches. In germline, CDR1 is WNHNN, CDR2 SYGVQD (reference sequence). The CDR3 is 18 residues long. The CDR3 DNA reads TGCGCCAGCAGTGAAGGGACTAGCGGGAGGCCGAGCTCCTACGAGCAGTACTTC. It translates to CASSEGTSGRPSSYEQYF.

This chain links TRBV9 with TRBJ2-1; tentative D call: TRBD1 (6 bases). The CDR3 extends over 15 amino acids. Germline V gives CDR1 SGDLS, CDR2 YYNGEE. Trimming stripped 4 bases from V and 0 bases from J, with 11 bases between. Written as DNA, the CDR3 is TGTGCCAGCAGCCGTAGGGGGAGCTCCTACAATGAGCAGTTCTTC. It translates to CASSRRGSSYNEQFF.

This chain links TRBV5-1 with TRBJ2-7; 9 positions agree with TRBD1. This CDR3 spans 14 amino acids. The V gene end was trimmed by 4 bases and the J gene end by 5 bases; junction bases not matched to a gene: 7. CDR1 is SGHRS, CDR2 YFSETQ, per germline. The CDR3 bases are TGCGCCAGCAGCGCAAGACAGGGGGACAACGAGCAGTACTTC. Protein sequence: CASSARQGDNEQYF. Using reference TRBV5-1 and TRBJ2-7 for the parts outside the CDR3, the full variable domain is KAGVTQTPRYLIKTRGQQVTLSCSPISGHRSVSWYQQTPGQGLQFLFEYFSETQRNKGNFPGRFSGRQFSNSRSEMNVSTLELGDSALYLCASSARQGDNEQYFGPGTRLTVT.

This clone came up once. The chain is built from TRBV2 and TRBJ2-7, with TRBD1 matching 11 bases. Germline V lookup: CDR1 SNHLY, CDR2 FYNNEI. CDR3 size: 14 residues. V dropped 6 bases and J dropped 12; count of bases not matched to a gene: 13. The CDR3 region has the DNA TGTGCCAGCAGGGAGGGGACAGGGGGAGAGAAGTGGTACTTC. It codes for CASREGTGGEKWYF.

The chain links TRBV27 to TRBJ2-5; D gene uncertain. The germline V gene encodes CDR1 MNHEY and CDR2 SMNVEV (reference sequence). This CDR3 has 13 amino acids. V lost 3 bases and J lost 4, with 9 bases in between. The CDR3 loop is CASSFRRGETQYF. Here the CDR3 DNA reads TGTGCCAGCAGTTTTCGGCGCGGAGAGACCCAGTACTTC.

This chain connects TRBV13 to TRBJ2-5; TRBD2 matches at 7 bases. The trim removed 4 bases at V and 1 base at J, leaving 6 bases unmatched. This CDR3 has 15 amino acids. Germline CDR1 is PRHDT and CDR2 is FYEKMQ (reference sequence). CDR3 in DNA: TGTGCCAGCAGCTACCAGGCTAGCGGCCAAGAGACCCAGTACTTC. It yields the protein CASSYQASGQETQYF.

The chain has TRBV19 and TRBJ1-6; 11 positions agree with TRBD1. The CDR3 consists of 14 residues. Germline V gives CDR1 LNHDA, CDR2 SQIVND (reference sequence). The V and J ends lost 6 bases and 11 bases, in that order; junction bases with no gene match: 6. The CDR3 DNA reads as TGTGCCAGTAGAAGAGGGACAGGGGGAACACCCCTCCACTTT. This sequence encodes CASRRGTGGTPLHF.

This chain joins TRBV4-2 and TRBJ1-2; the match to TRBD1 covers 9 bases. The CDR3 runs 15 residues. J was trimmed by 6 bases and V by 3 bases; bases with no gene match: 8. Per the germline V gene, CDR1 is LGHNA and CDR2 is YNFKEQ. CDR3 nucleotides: TGTGCCAGCAGCCACGGGACAGGGAACCTCAATGGCTACACCTTC. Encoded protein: CASSHGTGNLNGYTF.

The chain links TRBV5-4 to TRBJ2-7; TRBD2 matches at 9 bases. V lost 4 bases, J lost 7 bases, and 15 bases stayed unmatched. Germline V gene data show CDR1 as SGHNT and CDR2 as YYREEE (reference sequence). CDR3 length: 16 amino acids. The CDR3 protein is CASSKGSGSGNLEQYF. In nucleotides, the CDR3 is TGTGCCAGCAGCAAAGGTAGCGGGAGCGGTAATTTAGAGCAGTACTTC. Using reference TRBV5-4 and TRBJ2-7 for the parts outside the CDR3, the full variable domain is ETGVTQSPTHLIKTRGQQVTLRCSSQSGHNTVSWYQQALGQGPQFIFQYYREEENGRGNFPPRFSGLQFPNYSSELNVNALELDDSALYLCASSKGSGSGNLEQYFGPGTRLTVT.

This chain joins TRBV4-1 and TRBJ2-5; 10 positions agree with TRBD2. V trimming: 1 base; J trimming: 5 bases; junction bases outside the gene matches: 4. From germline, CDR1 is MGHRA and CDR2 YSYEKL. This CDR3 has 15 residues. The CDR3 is CASSQALAGVETQYF. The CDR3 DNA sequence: TGCGCCAGCAGCCAAGCGCTAGCGGGAGTTGAGACCCAGTACTTC.

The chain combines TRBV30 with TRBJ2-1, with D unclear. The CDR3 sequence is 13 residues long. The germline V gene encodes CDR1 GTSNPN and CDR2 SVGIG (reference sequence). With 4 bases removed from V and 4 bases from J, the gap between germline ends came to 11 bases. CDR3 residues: CAWTRIQYNEQFF. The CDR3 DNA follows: TGTGCCTGGACCAGGATTCAATACAATGAGCAGTTCTTC.

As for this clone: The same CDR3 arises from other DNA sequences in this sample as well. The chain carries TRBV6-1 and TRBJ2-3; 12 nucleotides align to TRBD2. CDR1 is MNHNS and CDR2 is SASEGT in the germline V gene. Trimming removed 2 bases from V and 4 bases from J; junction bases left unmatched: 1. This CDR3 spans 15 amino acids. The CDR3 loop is CASSELAGGPDTQYF. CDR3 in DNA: TGTGCCAGCAGTGAACTAGCGGGAGGGCCAGATACGCAGTATTTT.

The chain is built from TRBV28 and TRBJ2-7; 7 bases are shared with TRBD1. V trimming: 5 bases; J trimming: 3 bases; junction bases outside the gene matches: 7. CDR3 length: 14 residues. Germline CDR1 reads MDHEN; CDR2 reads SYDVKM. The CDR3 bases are TGTGCCAGCAGTGACTCCGGGACAGACTACGAGCAGTACTTC. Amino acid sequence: CASSDSGTDYEQYF.

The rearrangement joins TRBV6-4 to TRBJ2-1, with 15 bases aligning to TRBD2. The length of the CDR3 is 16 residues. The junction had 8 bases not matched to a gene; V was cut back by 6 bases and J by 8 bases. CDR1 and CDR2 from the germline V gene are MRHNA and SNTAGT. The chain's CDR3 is CASSRTSGGGSDEQFF. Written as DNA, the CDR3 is TGTGCCAGCAGCCGGACTAGCGGGGGGGGCTCGGATGAGCAGTTCTTC.

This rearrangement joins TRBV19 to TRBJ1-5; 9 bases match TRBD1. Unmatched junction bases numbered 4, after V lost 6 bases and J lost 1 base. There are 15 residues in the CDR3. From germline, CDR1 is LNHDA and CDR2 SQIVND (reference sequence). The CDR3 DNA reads TGTGCCAGTAGGGTACAGGGGGCGAGCAATCAGCCCCAGCATTTT. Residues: CASRVQGASNQPQHF.

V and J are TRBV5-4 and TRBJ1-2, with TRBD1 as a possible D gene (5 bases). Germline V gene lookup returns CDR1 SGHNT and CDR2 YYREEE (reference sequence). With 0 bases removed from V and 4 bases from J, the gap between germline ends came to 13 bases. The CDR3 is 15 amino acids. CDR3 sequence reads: CASSLGLQGIYGYTF. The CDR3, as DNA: TGTGCCAGCAGCTTGGGGCTTCAGGGCATCTATGGCTACACCTTC.

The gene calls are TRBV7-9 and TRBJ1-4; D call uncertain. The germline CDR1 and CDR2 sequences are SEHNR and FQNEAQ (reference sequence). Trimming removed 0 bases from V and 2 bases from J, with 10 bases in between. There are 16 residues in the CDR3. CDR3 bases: TGTGCCAGCAGCTTAGCGGGTCGGGAGACTAATGAAAAACTGTTTTTT. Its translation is CASSLAGRETNEKLFF.

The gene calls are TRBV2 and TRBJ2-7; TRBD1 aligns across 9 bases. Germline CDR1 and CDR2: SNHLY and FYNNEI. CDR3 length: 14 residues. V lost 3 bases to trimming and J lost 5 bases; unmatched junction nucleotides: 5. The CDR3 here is CASSERTGAHEQYF. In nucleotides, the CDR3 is TGTGCCAGCAGTGAGAGGACAGGGGCCCACGAGCAGTACTTC.

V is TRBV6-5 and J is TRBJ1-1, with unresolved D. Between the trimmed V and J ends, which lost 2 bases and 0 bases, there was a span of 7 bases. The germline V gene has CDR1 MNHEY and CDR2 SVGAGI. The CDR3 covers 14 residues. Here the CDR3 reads CASSYLALNTEAFF. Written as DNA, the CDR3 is TGTGCCAGCAGTTACCTGGCTTTGAACACTGAAGCTTTCTTT.

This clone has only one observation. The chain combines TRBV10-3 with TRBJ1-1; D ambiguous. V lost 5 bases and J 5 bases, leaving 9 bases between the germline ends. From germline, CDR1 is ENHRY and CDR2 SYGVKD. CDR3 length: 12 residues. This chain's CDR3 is CAISKGGTEAFF. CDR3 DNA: TGTGCCATCAGTAAGGGAGGGACTGAAGCTTTCTTT.

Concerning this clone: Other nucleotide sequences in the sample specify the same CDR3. CDR3 DNA sequence: TGTGCCAGCAGTGAACAGGGGCTGGACTATGGCTACACCTTC. It specifies CASSEQGLDYGYTF. The V gene is TRBV2, the J gene TRBJ1-2; D may be TRBD1 (6 bases). The germline V and J ends were trimmed by 2 bases and 3 bases, with 10 bases remaining between them. Germline V CDR1 and CDR2: SNHLY, FYNNEI. The length of the CDR3 is 14 residues.

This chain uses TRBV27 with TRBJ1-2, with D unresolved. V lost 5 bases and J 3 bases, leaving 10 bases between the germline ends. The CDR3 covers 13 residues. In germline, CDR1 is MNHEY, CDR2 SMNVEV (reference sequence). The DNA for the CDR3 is TGTGCCAGCAGTCGCGGCCCATACTATGGCTACACCTTC. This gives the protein CASSRGPYYGYTF.

The CDR3 DNA follows: TGTGCCAGCAGAATACGGGGGGGCGAGCAGTACTTC. It specifies CASRIRGGEQYF. This chain joins TRBV6-5 and TRBJ2-7; 8 bases are shared with TRBD2. In germline, CDR1 is MNHEY, CDR2 SVGAGI. Trimming cost V 6 bases and J 6 bases; bases outside gene matches: 4. This CDR3 comprises 12 residues.